Listed here is a single T cell receptor beta chain. The germline CDR1 and CDR2 sequences are SQVTM and ANQGSEA. This CDR3 has 14 amino acids. V shed 5 bases, J shed 3 bases, and the junction held 8 bases outside the gene matches. This sample was included in a study of T cell changes during pregnancy in multiple sclerosis. Assay: immunoSEQ multiplex PCR; the TCRdb copy retains only in-frame clones and omits some. The sample has some 64,000 clones, approximately 90% seen once. This chain uses TRBV29-1 with TRBJ1-1; 8 nucleotides line up with TRBD1. This sequence originates from a female donor with multiple sclerosis, enrolled in a pregnancy study. The sample in question was peripheral blood, obtained after pregnancy. The CDR3 nucleotides read TGCAGCGTTTCTCCAGGGGGCAGGGACACTGAAGCTTTCTTT. It codes for CSVSPGGRDTEAFF. The full variable domain, completed using reference TRBV29-1 and TRBJ1-1, is SAVISQKPSRDICQRGTSLTIQCQVDSQVTMMFWYRQQPGQSLTLIATANQGSEATYESGFVIDKFPISRPNLTFSTLTVSNMSPEDSSIYLCSVSPGGRDTEAFFGQGTRLTVV.